A selection of T cell receptor beta chains follows, all from one sample in a study of beta chain features in type 1 diabetes. Repertoires were generated with immunoSEQ multiplex PCR, while TCRdb's copy carries only in-frame clones and drops some. The sample holds nearly 350,000 clones, 6.5% to 10% seen once. Sequencing was carried out using central memory CD4+ T cells from blood. These receptors were taken from a young woman in good health. The CDR3 runs from the conserved cysteine through the conserved F or W. The order of the fields is V gene, CDR3 protein.

v_gene: TRBV13; CDR3aa: CASSYDRGNYGYTF
v_gene: TRBV4-2; CDR3aa: CASSQDPGQWEQYF
v_gene: TRBV18; CDR3aa: CASEAGRKNTEAFF
v_gene: TRBV5-1; CDR3aa: CASSSSGNYNEQFF
v_gene: TRBV21-1; CDR3aa: CASTSVRDEQFF
v_gene: TRBV6-5; CDR3aa: CASSVTSGDTYEQYF
v_gene: TRBV14; CDR3aa: CASSPRLGPGTDTQYF
v_gene: TRBV19; CDR3aa: CASSPGLADYNEQFF
v_gene: TRBV6-6; CDR3aa: CASTLTGSPYEQYF
v_gene: TRBV7-9; CDR3aa: CASSFSREEETQYF
v_gene: TRBV9; CDR3aa: CASSKRGEELAKNIQYF
v_gene: TRBV28; CDR3aa: CASSTGFEQPQHF
v_gene: TRBV28; CDR3aa: CASRTGLTEKLFF
v_gene: TRBV18; CDR3aa: CASSLDMGRGTNEKLFF
v_gene: TRBV7-8; CDR3aa: CASSLQPPENPYNEQFF
v_gene: TRBV27; CDR3aa: CASLGRGAGKGYTF
v_gene: TRBV5-1; CDR3aa: CASSPTGTPSYEQYF
v_gene: TRBV19; CDR3aa: CASINSGRGNEQFF
v_gene: TRBV15; CDR3aa: CATSKASGSSPYEQYF
v_gene: TRBV19; CDR3aa: CASGLAGGDEQYF
v_gene: TRBV10-1; CDR3aa: CASRQGMNTEAFF
v_gene: TRBV6-1; CDR3aa: CASSLQGYEQYF
v_gene: TRBV6-6; CDR3aa: CASSYSGHEQYF
v_gene: TRBV2; CDR3aa: CASRDRVTNEQFF
v_gene: TRBV2; CDR3aa: CASTGGRNTEAFF
v_gene: TRBV29-1; CDR3aa: CSVVQGRGTYEQYF
v_gene: TRBV28; CDR3aa: CASSLPQGTTDTQYF
v_gene: TRBV9; CDR3aa: CASSVGQGLRETQYF
v_gene: TRBV20-1; CDR3aa: CSAFRPVEAFF
v_gene: TRBV18; CDR3aa: CASFLMLEADTQYF
v_gene: TRBV4-3; CDR3aa: CASSQAGSGARNEQFF
v_gene: TRBV5-1; CDR3aa: CASSPSAGANTGELFF
v_gene: TRBV28; CDR3aa: CASSLHRGLGDTQYF
v_gene: TRBV29-1; CDR3aa: CSVGQGPQPQHF
v_gene: TRBV11-3; CDR3aa: CASKGTGELFF
v_gene: TRBV6-5; CDR3aa: CATGVQRRVGEQFF
v_gene: TRBV7-9; CDR3aa: CASSLGDREWETQYF
v_gene: TRBV5-1; CDR3aa: CASSPCVSNQPQHF
v_gene: TRBV2; CDR3aa: CASRNSRNTDTQYF
v_gene: TRBV27; CDR3aa: CASSLKAGPYEQYF